The rows below give T cell receptor beta chains drawn from one sample of a study of cytomegalovirus exposure and HLA in healthy donors. Data came from immunoSEQ multiplex PCR; TCRdb stores just in-frame clones and leaves some out. Among about 220,000 clones, around 80% were seen once, and the ten largest hold 0.6% to 0.7%. The sequencing input was PBMCs. Receptors originate from a man between 18 and 29 years old in good health and CMV-seronegative. CDR3s include the opening cysteine and the closing phenylalanine or tryptophan. A D gene is named only where the DNA matches it firmly. Clone size is stated in some rows and not others, as once, few, many or a class when expanded.

TRBD2 TRBJ2-2 once TRBV12-5 CASGSLAGVYGELFF TGTGCTAGTGGTTCACTAGCGGGAGTCTACGGGGAGCTGTTTTTT
TRBD2 TRBJ2-1 - TRBV30 CAWTSGRTSYNEQFF TGTGCCTGGACTAGCGGGAGAACGTCCTACAATGAGCAGTTCTTC
TRBD1 TRBJ2-1 - TRBV6-4 CASSVRFWGQGDNEQFF TGTGCCAGCAGTGTCCGATTTTGGGGACAGGGGGATAATGAGCAGTTCTTC
- TRBJ1-3 few TRBV15 CATSRDRLSGNTIYF TGTGCCACCAGCAGGGACAGACTCTCTGGAAACACCATATATTTT
- TRBJ2-4 - TRBV21-1 CASSKVAGQGFLAKNIQYF TGTGCCAGCAGCAAAGTTGCGGGACAGGGGTTCCTAGCCAAAAACATTCAGTACTTC
- TRBJ2-5 - TRBV28 CASSLQTEQYF TGTGCCAGCAGCCTCCAGACAGAGCAGTACTTC
TRBD2 TRBJ2-7 - TRBV29-1 CSGGGASSYEQYF TGCAGCGGGGGGGGAGCGAGCTCCTACGAGCAGTACTTC
- TRBJ2-7 - TRBV5-4 CASSLVGGYEQYF TGTGCCAGCAGCTTGGTCGGGGGTTACGAGCAGTACTTC
TRBD1 TRBJ1-1 - TRBV5-8 CASRQLRDRGQGTEAFF TGTGCCAGCAGACAACTCCGGGACAGGGGGCAGGGGACTGAAGCTTTCTTT
TRBD1 TRBJ2-2 - TRBV5-1 CASSQQGATGELFF TGCGCCAGCAGTCAACAGGGGGCGACCGGGGAGCTGTTTTTT
- TRBJ1-2 - TRBV4-1 CASSQEWGRGYGYTF TGCGCCAGCAGCCAAGAATGGGGGCGCGGCTATGGCTACACCTTC
- TRBJ2-7 - TRBV27 CASSSSGPYEQYF TGTGCCAGCAGTTCGTCTGGGCCCTACGAGCAGTACTTC
- TRBJ2-7 - TRBV6-1 CASSAPSASTYEQYF TGTGCCAGCAGTGCTCCCAGCGCTTCTACCTACGAGCAGTACTTC
TRBD1 TRBJ1-1 - TRBV5-1 CASSYFEDRGTEAFF TGCGCCAGCAGCTACTTTGAAGACAGGGGCACTGAAGCTTTCTTT
- TRBJ2-2 - TRBV5-6 CASSFPGGTGELFF TGTGCCAGCAGCTTCCCAGGGGGGACCGGGGAGCTGTTTTTT
- TRBJ2-2 - TRBV14 CASSKRALALNTGELFF TGTGCCAGCAGCAAGCGAGCTCTAGCGTTGAACACCGGGGAGCTGTTTTTT
TRBD2 TRBJ2-7 - TRBV5-1 CASSQVGGNYEQYF TGCGCCAGCAGCCAGGTGGGGGGGAACTACGAGCAGTACTTC
- TRBJ2-2 - TRBV6-5 CASSGGTLTGELFF TGTGCCAGCAGTGGGGGGACCCTCACCGGGGAGCTGTTTTTT
TRBD2 TRBJ2-2 - TRBV25-1 CASSSAGGPHTGELFF TGTGCCAGCAGTTCAGCGGGAGGGCCCCACACCGGGGAGCTGTTTTTT
- TRBJ1-1 - TRBV9 CASSPTRQNTEAFF TGTGCCAGCAGCCCCACCAGGCAAAACACTGAAGCTTTCTTT
TRBD1 TRBJ1-5 - TRBV2 CASSAGGSNQPQHF TGTGCCAGCAGTGCAGGGGGAAGCAATCAGCCCCAGCATTTT
TRBD2 TRBJ2-1 - TRBV9 CASSAPGTSLHEQFF TGTGCCAGCAGCGCCCCCGGGACTAGTCTTCATGAGCAGTTCTTC
TRBD2 TRBJ2-7 - TRBV5-4 CASSLFAGGLYEQYF TGTGCCAGCAGCTTGTTTGCGGGAGGCCTCTACGAGCAGTACTTC
- TRBJ2-7 - TRBV2 CATRRLQGSGYEQYF TGTGCCACAAGGAGGTTACAGGGTTCAGGCTACGAGCAGTACTTC
- TRBJ2-7 - TRBV5-1 CASSWTRDSYEQYF TGCGCCAGCAGCTGGACTCGGGATTCCTACGAGCAGTACTTC
- TRBJ2-7 - TRBV11-2 CASSLRGLVWEQYF TGTGCCAGCAGCTTACGAGGGCTAGTCTGGGAGCAGTACTTC
- TRBJ2-3 - TRBV6-6 CASSDLLTDTQYF TGTGCCAGCTCGGACTTACTCACAGATACGCAGTATTTT
- TRBJ1-2 - TRBV27 CASSPTDDYGYTF TGTGCCAGCAGTCCTACAGATGACTATGGCTACACCTTC
TRBD1 TRBJ1-1 few TRBV25-1 CASASQGVVTEAFF TGTGCCAGCGCCTCACAGGGGGTGGTCACTGAAGCTTTCTTT
- TRBJ2-5 - TRBV7-2 CASSPTRVQRTQYF TGTGCCAGCAGCCCAACGAGGGTCCAACGGACCCAGTACTTC
TRBD1 TRBJ2-7 - TRBV10-2 CASRDRDRSYEQYF TGCGCCAGCAGGGACCGGGACAGGTCCTACGAGCAGTACTTC
- TRBJ1-5 few TRBV5-6 CASSLAGSPSNQPQHF TGTGCCAGCAGCTTGGCAGGCAGTCCTAGCAATCAGCCCCAGCATTTT